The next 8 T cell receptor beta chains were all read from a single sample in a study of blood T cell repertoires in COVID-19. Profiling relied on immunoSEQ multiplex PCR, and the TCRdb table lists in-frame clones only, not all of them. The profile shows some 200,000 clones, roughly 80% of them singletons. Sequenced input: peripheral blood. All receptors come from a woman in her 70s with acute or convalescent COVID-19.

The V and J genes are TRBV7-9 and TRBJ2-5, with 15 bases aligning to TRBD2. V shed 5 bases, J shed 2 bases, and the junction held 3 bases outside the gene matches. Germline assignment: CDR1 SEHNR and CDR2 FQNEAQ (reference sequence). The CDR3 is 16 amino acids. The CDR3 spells CASSQGLAGGQETQYF. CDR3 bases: TGTGCCAGCAGCCAGGGACTAGCGGGGGGTCAAGAGACCCAGTACTTC.

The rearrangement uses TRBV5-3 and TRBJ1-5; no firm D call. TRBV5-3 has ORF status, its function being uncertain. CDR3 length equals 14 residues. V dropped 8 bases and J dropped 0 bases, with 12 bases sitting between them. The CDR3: CARPLNYSNQPQHF. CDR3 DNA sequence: TGTGCCAGGCCTCTAAACTATAGCAATCAGCCCCAGCATTTT.

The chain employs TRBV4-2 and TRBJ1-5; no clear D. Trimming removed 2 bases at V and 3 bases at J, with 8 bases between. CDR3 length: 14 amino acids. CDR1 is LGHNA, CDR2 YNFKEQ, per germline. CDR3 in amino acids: CASSQLEANQPQHF. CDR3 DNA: TGTGCCAGCAGCCAATTAGAGGCCAATCAGCCCCAGCATTTT.

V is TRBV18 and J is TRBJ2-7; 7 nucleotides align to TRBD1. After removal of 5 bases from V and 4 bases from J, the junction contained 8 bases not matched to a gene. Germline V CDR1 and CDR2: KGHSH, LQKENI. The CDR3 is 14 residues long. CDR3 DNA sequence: TGTGCCAGCTCAACCGACAGGGCTCGTTACGAGCAGTACTTC. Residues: CASSTDRARYEQYF.

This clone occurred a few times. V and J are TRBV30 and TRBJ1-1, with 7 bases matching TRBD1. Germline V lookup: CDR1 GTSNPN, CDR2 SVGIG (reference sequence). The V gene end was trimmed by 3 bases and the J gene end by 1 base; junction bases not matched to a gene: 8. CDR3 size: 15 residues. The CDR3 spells CAWSPGTAPNTEAFF. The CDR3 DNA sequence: TGTGCCTGGAGCCCAGGGACAGCCCCGAACACTGAAGCTTTCTTT. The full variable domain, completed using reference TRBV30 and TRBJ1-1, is SQTIHQWPATLVQPVGSPLSLECTVEGTSNPNLYWYRQAAGRGLQLLFYSVGIGQISSEVPQNLSASRPQDRQFILSSKKLLLSDSGFYLCAWSPGTAPNTEAFFGQGTRLTVV.

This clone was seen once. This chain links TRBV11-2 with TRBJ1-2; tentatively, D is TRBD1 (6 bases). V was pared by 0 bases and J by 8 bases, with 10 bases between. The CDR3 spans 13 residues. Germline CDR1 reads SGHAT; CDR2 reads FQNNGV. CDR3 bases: TGTGCCAGCAGCTTAGAGGCAGGGGAAGGCTACACCTTC. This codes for CASSLEAGEGYTF.

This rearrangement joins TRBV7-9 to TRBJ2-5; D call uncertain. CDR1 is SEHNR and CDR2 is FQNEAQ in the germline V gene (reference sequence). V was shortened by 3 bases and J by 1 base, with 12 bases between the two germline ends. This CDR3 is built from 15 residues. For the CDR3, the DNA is TGTGCCAGCAGCTTCCCACTAAGCATCCAAGAGACCCAGTACTTC. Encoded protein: CASSFPLSIQETQYF.

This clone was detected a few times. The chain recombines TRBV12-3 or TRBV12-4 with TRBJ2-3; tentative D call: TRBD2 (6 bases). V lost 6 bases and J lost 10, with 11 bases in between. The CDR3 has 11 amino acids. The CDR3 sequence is CASSAGGAQYF. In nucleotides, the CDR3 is TGTGCCAGCAGCGCCGGAGGGGCGCAGTATTTT.